What follows are 5 T cell receptor beta chains derived from one specimen sequenced in a study of early T cells in non-severe SARS-CoV-2 infection. TCRdb redid the calling of the 5' RACE reads with MiXCR, one entry per CDR3 protein. Of approximately 65,000 distinct CDR3 sequences listed, 9% to 15% are singletons. The sample was whole blood. These receptors all stem from an adult who was a healthcare worker with PCR-confirmed SARS-CoV-2 infection or an uninfected control (not recorded which).

This clonotype turned up a few times. The rearrangement joins TRBV7-9 to TRBJ2-5; D possibly corresponds to TRBD2 (6 bases). The CDR3 contains 14 residues. V gave up 5 bases and J gave up 5 bases, with 15 bases separating them. Germline V gene sequence: CDR1 SEHNR, CDR2 FQNEAQ (reference sequence). The CDR3: CASSADWEAETQYF. The CDR3 region has the DNA TGTGCCAGCAGCGCCGACTGGGAGGCCGAGACCCAGTACTTC.

This clonotype was seen only a few times. The rearrangement uses TRBV4-2 and TRBJ2-1; 14 bases fit TRBD2. The CDR3 totals 17 residues. CDR1 is LGHNA and CDR2 is YNFKEQ in the germline V gene. Trimming cost V 0 bases and J 5 bases; bases outside gene matches: 3. As DNA, the CDR3 is TGTGCCAGCAGCCAAGAGGAGGGACTAGCGGGGGACAATGAGCAGTTCTTC. This codes for CASSQEEGLAGDNEQFF.

This clonotype was counted between two and nine times. The CDR3 is CASSPPPGGWTGELFF. The CDR3 nucleotides are TGTGCCAGCTCACCACCCCCTGGGGGATGGACCGGGGAGCTGTTTTTT. V gene TRBV18 combines with J gene TRBJ2-2; possibly TRBD1 or TRBD2 for D (5 bases each). Trimming pared 0 bases from V and 5 bases from J, leaving 13 bases between. This CDR3 has 16 amino acids. CDR1 is KGHSH, CDR2 LQKENI, per germline.

This clonotype turned up a few times. Here the CDR3 DNA reads TGTGCCAGCAGCGTAGGGCAGAGTCTGAACACTGAAGCTTTCTTT. Translated: CASSVGQSLNTEAFF. The chain couples TRBV9 to TRBJ1-1; D uncertain. With 0 bases removed from V and 0 bases from J, the gap between germline ends came to 9 bases. Germline V gene lookup returns CDR1 SGDLS and CDR2 YYNGEE. CDR3 length: 15 residues.

This clonotype was counted a few times. V and J are TRBV5-4 and TRBJ2-3; 9 bases agree with TRBD2. V lost 0 bases and J lost 4; bases outside the gene matches: 3. Germline-derived CDR1 and CDR2 are SGHNT and YYREEE (reference sequence). This CDR3 is 15 amino acids long. Here the CDR3 reads CASSLVAGGPDTQYF. The CDR3 bases are TGTGCCAGCAGCTTGGTCGCGGGGGGGCCAGATACGCAGTATTTT.